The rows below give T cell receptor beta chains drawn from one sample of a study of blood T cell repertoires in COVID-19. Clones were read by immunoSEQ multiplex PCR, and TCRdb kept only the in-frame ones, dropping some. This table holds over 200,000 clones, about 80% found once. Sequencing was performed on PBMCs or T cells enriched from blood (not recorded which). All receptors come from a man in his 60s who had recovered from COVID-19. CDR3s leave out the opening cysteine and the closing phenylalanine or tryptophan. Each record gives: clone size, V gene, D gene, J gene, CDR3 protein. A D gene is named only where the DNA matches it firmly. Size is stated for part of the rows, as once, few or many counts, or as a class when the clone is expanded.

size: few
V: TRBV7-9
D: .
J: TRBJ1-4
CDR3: AGLGGPNEKLF

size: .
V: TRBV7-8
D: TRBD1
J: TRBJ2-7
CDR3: ASSLDRDRTYEQY

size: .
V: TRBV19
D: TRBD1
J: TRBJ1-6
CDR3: ASSRTGDNSPLH

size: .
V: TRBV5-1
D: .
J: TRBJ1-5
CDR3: ASSLDRDSNQPQH

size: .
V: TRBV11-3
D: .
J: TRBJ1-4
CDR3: ASSLAAKNEKLF

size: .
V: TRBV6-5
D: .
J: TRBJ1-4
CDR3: ASSYYRAGEKLF

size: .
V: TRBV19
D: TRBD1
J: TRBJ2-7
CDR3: ASRGTGGAYEQY

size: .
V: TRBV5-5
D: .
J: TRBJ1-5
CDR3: ASSPRDFGSNQPQH

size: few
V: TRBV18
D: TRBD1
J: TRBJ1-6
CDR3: ASSPGNRTGVGSPLH

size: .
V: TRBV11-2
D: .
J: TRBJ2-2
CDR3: ASSYRQVTGELF

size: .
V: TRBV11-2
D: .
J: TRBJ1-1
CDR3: ASSLDSGDYATEAF

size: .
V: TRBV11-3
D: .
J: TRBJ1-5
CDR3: ASSLGLNLYSNQPQH

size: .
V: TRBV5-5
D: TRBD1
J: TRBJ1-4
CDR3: ASSRQGRSEKLF

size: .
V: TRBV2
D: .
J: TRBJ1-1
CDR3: ASSDLTGMNTEAF

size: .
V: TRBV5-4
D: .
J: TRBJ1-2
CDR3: ASSLPGDNYGYT

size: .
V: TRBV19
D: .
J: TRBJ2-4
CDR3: ASSRGPPSGAKNIQY

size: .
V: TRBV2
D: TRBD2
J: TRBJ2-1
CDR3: ASRREGNLRNEQF

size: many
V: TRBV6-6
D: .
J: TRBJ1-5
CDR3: ASRRRTDLGGGNQPQH

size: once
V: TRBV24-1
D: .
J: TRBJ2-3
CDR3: ATSDFWGRAQY

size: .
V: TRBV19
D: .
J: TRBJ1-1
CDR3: ASGIGRNTEAF

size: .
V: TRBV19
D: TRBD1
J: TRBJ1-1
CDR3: ASSKDRVGTEAF

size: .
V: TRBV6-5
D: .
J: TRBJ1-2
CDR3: ASSLNRDPRYGYT

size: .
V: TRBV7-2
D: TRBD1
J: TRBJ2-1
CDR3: ASSLGSGGLSNEQF

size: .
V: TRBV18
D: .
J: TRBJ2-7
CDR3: ASSLQTYEQY

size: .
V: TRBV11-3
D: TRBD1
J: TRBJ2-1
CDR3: ASSLVRGPGNEQF

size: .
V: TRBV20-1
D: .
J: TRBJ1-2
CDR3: SARVSGRYT

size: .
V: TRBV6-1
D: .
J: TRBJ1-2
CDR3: ASSEAPGQSYGYT

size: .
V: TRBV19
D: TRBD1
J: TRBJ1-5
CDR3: ASISDRWSNQPQH

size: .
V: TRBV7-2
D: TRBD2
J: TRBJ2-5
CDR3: ASTLGSGGKETQY

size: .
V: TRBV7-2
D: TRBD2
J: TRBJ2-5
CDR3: ASTPRGASGGEETQY

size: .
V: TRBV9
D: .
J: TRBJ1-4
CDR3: ASSVATGGFGEKLF

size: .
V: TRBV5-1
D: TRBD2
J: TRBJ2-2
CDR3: ASTLAGPNTGELF

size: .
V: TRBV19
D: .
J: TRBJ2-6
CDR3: ASSGHHSGANVLT

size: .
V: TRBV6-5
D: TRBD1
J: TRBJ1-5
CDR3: ASRDMTGNNQPQH

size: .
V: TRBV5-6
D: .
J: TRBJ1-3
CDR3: ASSFGRGSGNTIY

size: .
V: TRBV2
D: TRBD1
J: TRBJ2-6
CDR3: ASSATGQGFGANVLT

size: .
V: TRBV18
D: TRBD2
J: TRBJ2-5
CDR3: ASSPGGEETQY

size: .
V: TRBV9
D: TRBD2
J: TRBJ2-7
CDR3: ASSRSGGAIEQY

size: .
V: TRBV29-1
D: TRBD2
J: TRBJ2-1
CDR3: SAQSGGARNEQF

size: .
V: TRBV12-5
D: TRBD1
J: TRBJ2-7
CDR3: ASGSRDRLYEQY

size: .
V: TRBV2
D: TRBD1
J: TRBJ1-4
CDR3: ASGQGYEKLF

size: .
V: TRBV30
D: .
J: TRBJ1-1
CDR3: AWSRQVNTEAF

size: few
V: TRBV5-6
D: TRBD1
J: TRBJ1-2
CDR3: ASSQDRGDGYT